The 29 T cell receptor beta chains listed next were all sequenced from one sample in a study of blood T cells in healthy people across ages. Combining a sample-barcoded 5' primer with a J-beta primer mix, a second PCR ran for 7 to 11 cycles. TCRdb called the 5' RACE reads again in MiXCR, with one record for every CDR3 protein. The sample includes fewer than 2,000,000 distinct CDR3 sequences, approximately 32% of them seen just once. The sequenced sample consisted of blood. All receptors derive from a woman in her twenties or thirties in good health.

The table lists this clonotype with a few counts. Here the CDR3 DNA reads TGTGCCAGCAGCCTACAGACAGTCACAGATACGCAGTATTTT. Amino acids: CASSLQTVTDTQYF. This chain links TRBV7-3 with TRBJ2-3; possibly TRBD1 for D (5 bases). With 5 bases removed from V and 2 bases from J, the gap between germline ends came to 11 bases. CDR3 length equals 14 residues. Germline-derived CDR1 and CDR2 are SGHTA and FQGTGA.

V is TRBV6-5 and J is TRBJ1-2; TRBD1 agrees at 12 bases. Germline V gives CDR1 MNHEY, CDR2 SVGAGI. This CDR3 contains 15 residues. The J segment lost 6 bases and the V segment lost 6 bases, leaving 8 bases of the junction unmatched. CDR3 region: CASSRGDRGRNGYTF. In DNA, the CDR3 is TGTGCCAGCAGCCGCGGGGACAGGGGGCGAAATGGCTACACCTTC.

This clonotype was observed a few times. The rearrangement links TRBV28 to TRBJ2-5; a possible D gene is TRBD2 (5 bases). Germline loops: CDR1 MDHEN, CDR2 SYDVKM. The length of the CDR3 is 13 residues. The V end lost 4 bases, the J end lost 5 bases, and 11 bases lay between the germline ends. The CDR3 sequence: CASSSGMAETQYF. In DNA form, the CDR3 reads TGTGCCAGCAGTTCGGGGATGGCGGAGACCCAGTACTTC.

This chain uses TRBV7-9 with TRBJ2-3; 11 bases are shared with TRBD1. The V gene end was trimmed by 4 bases and the J gene end by 3 bases; junction bases not matched to a gene: 6. The length of the CDR3 is 16 residues. CDR1 is SEHNR, CDR2 FQNEAQ, per germline (reference sequence). DNA for the CDR3: TGTGCCAGCAGCTCCCGGACAGGGGGCAGGACAGATACGCAGTATTTT. Protein: CASSSRTGGRTDTQYF.

This clonotype was detected a few times. CDR3 DNA: TGTGCCAGCAGTGATCGGACAGGTTTCGAGGGTTCGTTCTTC. It translates to CASSDRTGFEGSFF. The chain links TRBV27 to TRBJ2-1, with 7 bases aligning to TRBD1. The CDR3 totals 14 residues. The J segment lost 15 bases and the V segment lost 5 bases, leaving 16 bases of the junction unmatched. Germline V gives CDR1 MNHEY, CDR2 SMNVEV (reference sequence).

The table lists this clonotype with a few counts. The chain recombines TRBV20-1 with TRBJ2-4; 7 bases are shared with TRBD2. This CDR3 has 14 amino acids. Per the germline V gene, CDR1 is DFQATT and CDR2 is SNEGSKA (reference sequence). V trimming: 0 bases; J trimming: 1 base; junction bases outside the gene matches: 0. CDR3 coding DNA: TGCAGTGCTAGAGAGGGGGGGGCCAAAAACATTCAGTACTTC. Its translation is CSAREGGAKNIQYF.

The sample holds many counts of this clonotype. The chain is built from TRBV7-9 and TRBJ2-7, with 7 bases matching TRBD2. The V and J ends lost 5 bases and 7 bases, in that order; junction bases with no gene match: 2. CDR1 is SEHNR and CDR2 is FQNEAQ in the germline V gene (reference sequence). The CDR3 is 11 residues long. In nucleotides, the CDR3 is TGTGCCAGCAGCCCAGCGGGGGAGCAGTACTTC. Protein sequence: CASSPAGEQYF.

The J gene is TRBJ2-3, the V gene TRBV7-9; 8 bases agree with TRBD2. V shed 5 bases, J shed 2 bases, and the junction held 9 bases outside the gene matches. This CDR3 has 16 amino acids. Germline-derived CDR1 and CDR2 are SEHNR and FQNEAQ (reference sequence). CDR3 sequence reads: CASSRTTSGNTDTQYF. The CDR3, as DNA: TGTGCCAGCAGCCGAACCACTAGCGGAAACACAGATACGCAGTATTTT.

In this sample, this clonotype turned up once. A read error may explain this, as a much larger clone is one base away. V is TRBV20-1 and J is TRBJ2-5; D is unresolved. This CDR3 is built from 12 residues. Germline V CDR1 and CDR2: DFQATT, SNEGSKA (reference sequence). V lost 5 bases and J lost 11, with 18 bases in between. This CDR3 is CSAYKTGYKQYF. DNA of the CDR3: TGCAGTGCTTACAAGACTGGCTACAAGCAGTACTTC.

The rearrangement joins TRBV24-1 to TRBJ2-1, with D uncertain. The CDR3 has 16 amino acids. Trimming left V 3 bases short and J 2 bases short, with 13 bases between. Germline V gives CDR1 KGHDR, CDR2 SFDVKD. The CDR3 spells CATSDDPMSPYNEQFF. As DNA, the CDR3 is TGTGCCACCAGTGATGACCCGATGAGCCCCTACAATGAGCAGTTCTTC.

CDR3 in DNA: TGTGCCAGCTCACGAGACAGTATCGGGGAGCTGTTTTTT. Protein product: CASSRDSIGELFF. This chain uses TRBV18 with TRBJ2-2, with a tentative D call TRBD1 (5 bases). Germline values: CDR1 KGHSH, CDR2 LQKENI. The CDR3 covers 13 residues. The V end lost 4 bases, the J end lost 7 bases, and 10 bases lay between the germline ends.

The V gene is TRBV6-6, the J gene TRBJ2-7; D is perhaps TRBD2 (6 bases). The CDR3 sequence is 15 residues long. Deletions cut 7 bases from V and 2 bases from J, with 18 bases between. CDR1 and CDR2 (germline): MNHNY, SVGAGI (reference sequence). The CDR3, as DNA: TGTGCCAGCACCAGGACGGGGGAGAGCGCCTACGAGCAGTACTTC. Its protein is CASTRTGESAYEQYF.

The CDR3 sequence: CSASLRVDQPQHF. The CDR3 nucleotides are TGCAGTGCTAGTCTGCGCGTTGATCAGCCCCAGCATTTT. This chain uses TRBV20-1 with TRBJ1-5; no clear D gene. V dropped 3 bases and J dropped 5 bases, with 11 bases sitting between them. CDR1 is DFQATT and CDR2 is SNEGSKA in the germline V gene (reference sequence). The CDR3 is made up of 13 amino acids.

On this clonotype itself: The junction departs from germline at one end; a sequencing error may be responsible. The CDR3 spells CASSLDPPSATVNERFF. CDR3 sequence (DNA): TGTGCCAGCAGCTTAGATCCGCCTAGCGCCACCGTCAATGAGCGGTTCTTC. The chain employs TRBV11-2 and TRBJ2-1; D is perhaps TRBD2 (6 bases). Germline CDR1 and CDR2: SGHAT and FQNNGV. The CDR3 contains 17 residues.

This clonotype was seen repeatedly, ten times or more. The CDR3 nucleotides read TGTGCCAGCAGTTCCGGGACCTTGTATGGCTACACCTTC. Translated, it gives CASSSGTLYGYTF. The chain uses TRBV12-3 or TRBV12-4 and TRBJ1-2; D is perhaps TRBD1 (5 bases). Trimming took 4 bases from V and 5 from J, leaving 11 bases between them. The CDR3 loop spans 13 amino acids.

The chain joins TRBV28 to TRBJ2-7; the D gene is possibly TRBD1 (7 bases). Germline CDR1 is MDHEN and CDR2 is SYDVKM. Trimming removed 0 bases at V and 5 bases at J, with 20 bases between. This CDR3 contains 17 residues. The CDR3 DNA reads as TGTGCCAGCAGTTTATGGGGACTTGAGACAGGGAGTGACGAGCAGTACTTC. Translation: CASSLWGLETGSDEQYF.

This rearrangement joins TRBV27 to TRBJ2-5; TRBD1 matches at 11 bases. The assigned J gene may be wrong: the sequence end matches TRBJ2-7 better. Germline V lookup: CDR1 MNHEY, CDR2 SMNVEV (reference sequence). This CDR3 region has 18 residues. In DNA form, the CDR3 reads TGTGCCAGCAGTTTTCGGACAGGGGGCAGCAGGTTGCGAGACGAGCAGTACTTC. Its translation: CASSFRTGGSRLRDEQYF.

The chain links TRBV9 to TRBJ2-1; maybe TRBD1 (6 bases). From germline, CDR1 is SGDLS and CDR2 YYNGEE. V lost 3 bases to trimming and J lost 5 bases, with 12 bases between them. The CDR3 totals 14 residues. The CDR3 region is CASSEQGLDNEQFF. CDR3 bases: TGTGCCAGCAGCGAACAGGGTCTAGACAATGAGCAGTTCTTC.

This rearrangement joins TRBV12-3 or TRBV12-4 to TRBJ1-1; D might be TRBD1 (5 bases). The CDR3 runs to 15 residues. The V end lost 6 bases, the J end lost 4 bases, and 18 bases lay between the germline ends. The chain's CDR3 is CASRPREGPTTEAFF. The CDR3 DNA is TGTGCCAGCAGACCCCGAGAGGGACCCACCACTGAAGCTTTCTTT.

This clonotype has just a few counts. The chain employs TRBV15 and TRBJ2-7; no clear D gene. Germline V CDR1 and CDR2: LNHNV, YYDKDF (reference sequence). The CDR3 sequence is 11 residues long. Trimming shortened V by 6 bases and J by 3 bases, and 6 bases separated the two germline ends. CDR3 residues: CATRNDYEQYF. CDR3 in DNA: TGTGCCACCAGGAACGACTACGAGCAGTACTTC.

Concerning this clonotype: The junction shows a germline mismatch at one end, possibly a read error. J is TRBJ2-7 and V is TRBV7-9; no reliable D call. The CDR3 is 13 amino acids. CDR1 and CDR2 from the germline V gene are SEHNR and FQNEAQ (reference sequence). CDR3 sequence (DNA): TGTGCCGGCAGGCACGCATCAAGCTACGAGCAGTACTTC. The encoded protein is CAGRHASSYEQYF.

Only a few counts were recorded for this clonotype. V usage is TRBV20-1 and J usage is TRBJ2-7; possibly TRBD1 for D (6 bases). Per the germline V gene, CDR1 is DFQATT and CDR2 is SNEGSKA (reference sequence). Between the trimmed V and J ends, which lost 5 bases and 5 bases, there was a span of 16 bases. CDR3 length equals 13 residues. For the CDR3, the DNA is TGCAGTGCTCCTCGGGCAGGGGCCCACGAGCAGTACTTC. Translation gives CSAPRAGAHEQYF.

This clonotype was detected once. A clone one base away is much larger, so this may be a read error. The chain joins TRBV29-1 to TRBJ2-1, with no clear D. Between the trimmed V and J ends, which lost 7 bases and 9 bases, there was a span of 7 bases. CDR3 length: 9 amino acids. Germline V gene lookup returns CDR1 SQVTM and CDR2 ANQGSEA. This CDR3 is CSAGSEQFF. The CDR3 DNA reads as TGCAGCGCTGGTAGTGAGCAGTTCTTC.

This chain uses TRBV28 with TRBJ2-7; the match to TRBD1 covers 12 bases. This CDR3 comprises 18 residues. The V and J ends lost 3 bases and 1 base, in that order; junction bases with no gene match: 10. Germline CDR1 and CDR2: MDHEN and SYDVKM. CDR3 sequence: CASSFLGQGAKASYEQYF. The CDR3 region has the DNA TGTGCCAGCAGTTTCTTGGGACAGGGGGCTAAAGCATCCTACGAGCAGTACTTC. The full variable domain, its missing parts supplied by reference TRBV28 and TRBJ2-7, is DVKVTQSSRYLVKRTGEKVFLECVQDMDHENMFWYRQDPGLGLRLIYFSYDVKMKEKGDIPEGYSVSREKKERFSLILESASTNQTSMYLCASSFLGQGAKASYEQYFGPGTRLTVT.

This clonotype turned up a few times. One end of the junction is discordant with germline, which a read error may explain. This chain connects TRBV5-6 to TRBJ2-1, with D uncertain. Germline V gene data show CDR1 as SGHDT and CDR2 as YYEEEE. The CDR3 loop spans 16 amino acids. CDR3 sequence (DNA): TGTGCCAGCGGCTTGACGACGCCGCCGCCCTACAATGAGCAGTTCTTC. It translates to CASGLTTPPPYNEQFF.

CDR3 nucleotides: TGTGCCAGCAGCGCCTCTGGGGCGGGGTATGGAGATACGCAGTATTTT. It codes for CASSASGAGYGDTQYF. The chain employs TRBV2 and TRBJ2-3; TRBD2 might be the D (6 bases). V was shortened by 6 bases and J by 5 bases, with 21 bases between the two germline ends. The CDR3 covers 16 residues. In germline, CDR1 is SNHLY, CDR2 FYNNEI.

V usage is TRBV27 and J usage is TRBJ1-6; D is unresolved. The germline CDR1 and CDR2 sequences are MNHEY and SMNVEV (reference sequence). Trimming removed 0 bases at V and 5 bases at J, with 11 bases between. The CDR3 runs to 16 residues. CDR3 in DNA: TGTGCCAGCAGTTTATCGCCCAGGTCCAATAATTCACCCCTCCACTTT. Translated: CASSLSPRSNNSPLHF.

The chain couples TRBV20-1 to TRBJ2-4, with 14 positions matching TRBD2. There are 18 residues in the CDR3. J was trimmed by 6 bases and V by 1 base; bases with no gene match: 11. Germline V CDR1 and CDR2: DFQATT, SNEGSKA (reference sequence). CDR3 in amino acids: CSARVGTSGRGWINIQYF. Written as DNA, the CDR3 is TGCAGTGCTAGAGTGGGGACTAGCGGGAGAGGTTGGATAAACATTCAGTACTTC.

This clonotype has only a few counts. The chain links TRBV6-6 to TRBJ2-7; 7 positions match TRBD1. With 5 bases clipped from V and 2 bases from J, the junction kept 6 bases outside the gene matches. The germline gives CDR1 MNHNY, CDR2 SVGAGI (reference sequence). The CDR3 sequence is 14 residues long. CDR3 protein: CASSRQGTTYEQYF. The CDR3 coding sequence is TGTGCCAGCAGTAGACAGGGTACAACCTACGAGCAGTACTTC.